This T cell receptor beta chain was obtained from a study of T-cell reconstitution after alpha-beta-depleted transplantation in children. Regarding the study as a whole: Day-60 TCRbeta diversity that was high in some patients was derived from surviving recipient T cells and thymic progenitors. Reportedly, roughly two months post-transplant, alpha-beta T cells arose from several hundred expanded graft clones. From newly produced T cells came most of the T-cell counts and diversity one year after transplant.

Looked up from germline, CDR1 is LGHNA and CDR2 is YSLEER. This CDR3 contains 17 residues. With 3 bases clipped from V and 0 bases from J, the junction kept 7 bases outside the gene matches. Unique molecular identifiers were built into the TCRbeta library. A single record per CDR3 protein comes from TCRdb applying MiXCR to the PCR reads. The data hold around 300,000 distinct CDR3 sequences, with around 7.3% observed a single time. In the case of this clonotype: Antigen: not known.

The chain is built from TRBV4-3 and TRBJ2-3; 9 nucleotides match TRBD2. This sample comprised peripheral blood, obtained 360 days after TCRalphabeta/CD19-depleted stem cell transplant. This sequence originates from a female patient under 10 years old who had a stem cell transplant for Fanconi anemia, so the T cells may come from the graft donor. The CDR3 sequence: CASSQLAGRSSTDTQYF. The CDR3, as DNA: TGCGCCAGCAGCCAGCTAGCGGGGCGTTCTAGCACAGATACGCAGTATTTT.